Listed here is a single TCR beta chain. The count of this clone is one. Its target antigen remains unknown. Per-nucleotide qualities are absent, and no much larger clonotype sits a single base away. This sample is part of a study of T cell responses to AZD1222 COVID-19 vaccine (dated by TCRdb to the early 2020s). Regarding the complete study: Because spike-specific TCR depth and breadth did not differ between the two schedules, AZD1222 recipients who got a second dose at roughly 4 weeks were pooled with those who got a second dose at roughly 12 weeks. TCR sequencing was performed for roughly 250 trial participants, of whom 200 to 220 were given two doses of AZD1222 and around 25 were given two doses of MenACWY control vaccine. Trial participants were enrolled into age subgroups of 18-55, 56-69 and 70-plus years, which contained approximately 150, 28 and 58 TCR-sequenced participants, respectively. The study at large found these results: After two AZD1222 doses, both the breadth and the depth of spike-specific TCRs were significantly higher than at day 0 and than in MenACWY recipients. Only five or six AZD1222 recipients were SARS-CoV-2 seropositive at baseline, limiting conclusions about previously exposed vaccinees. Participants were mostly white British, with more females than males. The authors suggested clonal diversity may have been underestimated. Because no day 14 peak-response samples were available, the repertoires could be characterized only after the peak T cell response. In the small 56-69-year group, the increase in depth fell short of significance, most likely because of low power. The whole spike protein was spanned by vaccine-associated CD4 TCRs, and dominant responses were seen in regions 160-218 and 743-854. Reportedly, close to half of the unique spike-specific TCRs recognized epitopes lying outside the regions that are mutated in the B.1.351 and B.1.1.7 variants.

V loses 0 bases, J loses 2 bases, and the germline ends lie 16 bases apart. Taken from cysteine to phenylalanine, the CDR3 has 17 residues. Just the 51-base CDR3 DNA is kept, in frame starting at base 1. The germline V gene sets CDR1 to MGHRA and CDR2 to YSYEKL. The CDR3 regions of human TCRbeta chains were subjected to immunosequencing. As for how the authors treated the data: Repertoire TCRs were matched against a reference library of SARS-CoV-2-specific TCRs generated with the MIRA antigen-specificity platform. Breadth meant the fraction of unique TCRs that were SARS-CoV-2-associated, whereas depth meant the fraction of total T cells that were SARS-CoV-2-associated. Using the MIRA data, each spike-specific TCR was mapped to the spike region that the TCR reacts to and placed in a CD4 or CD8 class. Log10-transformed breadth and depth values were compared by one-way ANOVA with Sidak's multiple comparisons tests. Entries here come from immuneACCESS through TCRdb and include only in-frame sequences with V and J called. Some clones fail to appear in such tables; in the studies checked, an unresolved V gene covers under half of the shortfall, and the cause of the remainder is unknown. The V and J calls and clone size were taken over from that table, and D and trimming were inferred from the DNA. The sample records tens of thousands of clones, under 95% of which are singletons. Jointly, the top ten make up approximately 5.6% of the sample.

The intended sense of this specimen's time point label: baseline before first vaccination. Samples from vaccinated people were obtained from the UK trials COV001 and COV002, which included a single-blind randomized controlled phase 2/3 trial of AZD1222 (ChAdOx1 nCoV-19) in healthy adults. For TCRbeta chain sequencing, PBMC samples from trial participants were taken at day 0 and at day 28 after the second dose. This sequence uses TRBV4-1 and TRBJ1-2; the D gene is not confidently resolved. This specimen consisted of peripheral blood, obtained on day 0 of AZD1222 vaccination. This TCR derives from an adult in good health. The CDR3 reads CASSQDRGKPTNYGYTF. At the DNA level, the sequence is TGCGCCAGCAGCCAAGATCGCGGGAAACCAACGAACTATGGCTACACCTTC.